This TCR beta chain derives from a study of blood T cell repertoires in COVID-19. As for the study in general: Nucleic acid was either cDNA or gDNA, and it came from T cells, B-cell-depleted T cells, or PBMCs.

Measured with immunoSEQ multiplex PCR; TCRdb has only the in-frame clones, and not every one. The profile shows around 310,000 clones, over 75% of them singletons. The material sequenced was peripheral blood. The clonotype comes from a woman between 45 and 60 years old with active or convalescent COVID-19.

The CDR3 region is CASSNPPGAPLHF. CDR3 bases: TGCGCCAGCAGCAACCCCCCCGGGGCACCCCTCCACTTT. The chain combines TRBV4-1 with TRBJ1-6; no clear D. There are 13 residues in the CDR3. The V and J ends lost 5 bases and 11 bases respectively, with 13 bases between them. CDR1 and CDR2 from the germline V gene are MGHRA and YSYEKL.